The 9 T cell receptor beta chains in this list originate from one sample, sequenced in a study of technical replicates of blood from a few donors. Assay used: immunoSEQ multiplex PCR; TCRdb lists only in-frame clones, some missing. The sample carries approximately 58,000 clones, approximately 86% recorded once. Input material: PBMCs. The source is a human donor in good health. Some clones in this sample may be carry-over from other donors' samples.

This sequence joins TRBV6-6 and TRBJ2-7, with D uncertain. V gave up 5 bases and J gave up 3 bases, with 5 bases separating them. CDR1 is MNHNY and CDR2 is SVGAGI in the germline V gene (reference sequence). This CDR3 has 11 residues. DNA of the CDR3: TGTGCCAGCAGTCTAAACTACGAGCAGTACTTC. Its protein product is CASSLNYEQYF.

V usage is TRBV5-1 and J usage is TRBJ2-1; 13 positions agree with TRBD2. The germline CDR1 and CDR2 sequences are SGHRS and YFSETQ. The CDR3 has 17 amino acids. V was pared by 3 bases and J by 4 bases, with 7 bases of the junction left unmatched. The CDR3 reads CASSSKTGLAGYNEQFF. CDR3 sequence (DNA): TGCGCCAGCAGCTCTAAAACGGGACTAGCGGGATACAATGAGCAGTTCTTC.

J is TRBJ2-3 and V is TRBV19, with D possibly TRBD1 on 5 matching bases. The CDR3 covers 13 residues. V was pared by 6 bases and J by 5 bases, with 12 bases between. Germline lookup yields CDR1 LNHDA and CDR2 SQIVND (reference sequence). In DNA, the CDR3 is TGTGCCAGTAGGGGGCAGGTCAGAGATACGCAGTATTTT. Protein product: CASRGQVRDTQYF.

The chain links TRBV9 to TRBJ2-5, with D perhaps matching TRBD2 (5 bases). V was cut by 0 bases and J by 5 bases, with 14 bases left in between. Germline-derived CDR1 and CDR2 are SGDLS and YYNGEE. The length of the CDR3 is 15 residues. The CDR3 spells CASSVEPLDPETQYF. Here the CDR3 DNA reads TGTGCCAGCAGCGTAGAGCCACTAGATCCGGAGACCCAGTACTTC.

The chain has TRBV4-1 and TRBJ2-5, with a possible D match to TRBD2 (6 bases). The V gene lost 4 bases and the J gene lost 5 bases, with 11 bases spanning the gap. CDR1 is MGHRA, CDR2 YSYEKL, per germline. CDR3 length equals 13 residues. As DNA, the CDR3 is TGCGCCAGCAGCCGACTAGGAGGGGAGACCCAGTACTTC. It yields the protein CASSRLGGETQYF.

This chain uses TRBV4-3 with TRBJ2-2, with D possibly being TRBD1 (6 bases). Germline CDR1 is LGHNA and CDR2 is YSLEER. The CDR3 covers 13 residues. Trimming cost V 5 bases and J 5 bases, with 9 bases left between them. The CDR3 nucleotides read TGCGCCAGCAGCGCACAGGGTACCGGGGAGCTGTTTTTT. Translating gives CASSAQGTGELFF.

CDR3 amino acids: CASSPGTGRTGELFF. The DNA for the CDR3 is TGTGCCAGCAGTCCCGGGACAGGGAGAACCGGGGAGCTGTTTTTT. The gene calls are TRBV25-1 and TRBJ2-2; TRBD1 matches at 9 bases. The length of the CDR3 is 15 residues. CDR1 and CDR2 from the germline V gene are MGHDK and SYGVNS. The junction had 6 bases not matched to a gene; V was cut back by 5 bases and J by 5 bases.

V and J are TRBV7-3 and TRBJ2-5, with D tentatively TRBD2 (5 bases). Trimming stripped 4 bases from V and 7 bases from J, with 7 bases between. CDR1 and CDR2 from the germline V gene are SGHTA and FQGTGA. This CDR3 region has 11 residues. The CDR3, as DNA: TGTGCCAGCAGCTCCGGAGGGACCCAGTACTTC. Encoded protein: CASSSGGTQYF.

The chain has TRBV5-5 and TRBJ2-7; 8 nucleotides match TRBD2. Trimming took 4 bases from V and 1 from J; bases not matched to a gene: 16. The length of the CDR3 is 18 residues. Germline V gives CDR1 SGHKS, CDR2 YYEKEE (reference sequence). The CDR3 sequence is CASSDGTSWSSRSYEQYF. CDR3 DNA: TGTGCCAGCAGCGACGGGACTAGTTGGTCGTCAAGGTCCTACGAGCAGTACTTC. The whole variable domain, remainder taken from reference TRBV5-5 and TRBJ2-7, is DAGVTQSPTHLIKTRGQQVTLRCSPISGHKSVSWYQQVLGQGPQFIFQYYEKEERGRGNFPDRFSARQFPNYSSELNVNALLLGDSALYLCASSDGTSWSSRSYEQYFGPGTRLTVT.